A single sample gave rise to the 18 T cell receptor beta chains below, sequenced in a study of blood T cell repertoires in COVID-19. The table came from immunoSEQ multiplex PCR; TCRdb's copy has only in-frame clones and leaves some out. The data show roughly 100,000 clones, 70% to 80% seen once. The source material was peripheral blood. The source is a man aged 55 to 69 with active or convalescent COVID-19.

This clone occurred once. This sequence joins TRBV11-3 and TRBJ2-5; D possibly corresponds to TRBD2 (6 bases). The CDR3 runs to 16 residues. V was shortened by 6 bases and J by 5 bases, with 22 bases between the two germline ends. Germline V gene lookup returns CDR1 SGHNT and CDR2 YENEEA. Here the CDR3 DNA reads TGTGCCAGCAGGTCCAATGGTGGTAGGGGAGGTGAGACCCAGTACTTC. It encodes CASRSNGGRGGETQYF. Based on the CDR3 plus reference TRBV11-3 and TRBJ2-5, the full variable domain is EAGVVQSPRYKIIEKKQPVAFWCNPISGHNTLYWYLQNLGQGPELLIRYENEEAVDDSQLPKDRFSAERLKGVDSTLKIQPAELGDSAVYLCASRSNGGRGGETQYFGPGTRLLVL.

The CDR3 sequence is CASSEARKETQYF. The CDR3 DNA reads as TGTGCCAGCAGTGAAGCGCGGAAAGAGACCCAGTACTTC. The chain joins TRBV6-1 to TRBJ2-5; D call uncertain. Trimming removed 0 bases at V and 3 bases at J, with 5 bases between. The CDR3 loop spans 13 amino acids. Germline CDR1 reads MNHNS; CDR2 reads SASEGT.

The V call is TRBV29-1, the J call TRBJ2-1; 8 positions match TRBD2. The CDR3 sequence is 14 residues long. V gave up 4 bases and J gave up 1 base; unmatched junction bases: 3. Germline V lookup: CDR1 SQVTM, CDR2 ANQGSEA. This chain's CDR3 is CSVGGGRSYNEQFF. DNA of the CDR3: TGCAGCGTTGGGGGCGGGAGGTCCTACAATGAGCAGTTCTTC.

The J gene is TRBJ1-2, the V gene TRBV20-1; D gene uncertain. V dropped 8 bases and J dropped 4 bases, with 11 bases sitting between them. The CDR3 covers 11 residues. CDR1 is DFQATT and CDR2 is SNEGSKA in the germline V gene (reference sequence). The CDR3 DNA follows: TGCAGTCCAAAGCGGAGCTATGGCTACACCTTC. This sequence encodes CSPKRSYGYTF.

The chain links TRBV4-1 to TRBJ2-3, with 9 nucleotides matching TRBD2. Germline V CDR1 and CDR2: MGHRA, YSYEKL. CDR3 length equals 17 residues. V gave up 0 bases and J gave up 5 bases; unmatched junction bases: 9. Written as DNA, the CDR3 is TGCGCCAGCAGCCAAGATATAGTGCGGGAGGGCCGAGATACGCAGTATTTT. Amino acids: CASSQDIVREGRDTQYF.

This chain links TRBV19 with TRBJ1-1; 7 positions match TRBD1. Losses at the gene ends were 7 bases for V and 0 bases for J; bases not matched to a gene: 8. CDR1 is LNHDA, CDR2 SQIVND, per germline (reference sequence). There are 15 residues in the CDR3. The CDR3 coding sequence is TGTGCCAGTATGGAAGACAGGGCCCTGAACACTGAAGCTTTCTTT. Its protein product is CASMEDRALNTEAFF.

V is TRBV5-1 and J is TRBJ1-2; TRBD1 aligns across 8 bases. The CDR3 runs 13 residues. Trimming cost V 1 base and J 8 bases; bases outside gene matches: 4. Germline V gives CDR1 SGHRS, CDR2 YFSETQ. CDR3 nucleotide sequence: TGCGCCAGCAGCTTGAGACAGGGGCTCGGCTACACCTTC. This gives the protein CASSLRQGLGYTF.

This clone was found a few times. The chain recombines TRBV5-4 with TRBJ1-2, with TRBD1 matching 8 bases. J lost 14 bases, V lost 4 bases, and 10 bases had no gene match. CDR3 length equals 12 residues. Germline loops: CDR1 SGHNT, CDR2 YYREEE (reference sequence). The CDR3 reads CASSAPTGVGTF. The CDR3 nucleotides read TGTGCCAGCAGCGCCCCGACAGGGGTTGGGACCTTC.

V is TRBV7-8 and J is TRBJ2-1, with D possibly being TRBD2 (6 bases). V was clipped by 4 bases and J by 7 bases, with 11 bases between them. Germline V gives CDR1 SGHVS, CDR2 FQNEAQ. This CDR3 has 13 amino acids. Here the CDR3 reads CASSSGTRNEQFF. As DNA, the CDR3 is TGTGCCAGCAGCTCCGGGACTCGTAATGAGCAGTTCTTC.

The chain links TRBV11-2 to TRBJ2-7; possible D gene TRBD2, 5 bases. The CDR3 has 13 residues. The germline gives CDR1 SGHAT, CDR2 FQNNGV. This chain's CDR3 is CASSLELGGPINV. As DNA, the CDR3 is TGTGCCAGCAGCTTAGAATTAGGCGGGCCTATTAACGTC.

This chain uses TRBV28 with TRBJ2-5, with a tentative D call TRBD2 (6 bases). Trimming shortened V by 2 bases and J by 9 bases, and 7 bases separated the two germline ends. CDR1 is MDHEN, CDR2 SYDVKM, per germline. CDR3 length: 11 residues. CDR3 in DNA: TGTGCCAGCAGTTTAAGGGAGGCCCAGTACTTC. Encoded protein: CASSLREAQYF.

There are a few counts of this clone. The V call is TRBV14, the J call TRBJ2-3; 7 nucleotides agree with TRBD1. The germline V gene encodes CDR1 SGHDN and CDR2 FVKESK. This CDR3 contains 16 residues. V lost 1 base, J lost 5 bases, and 9 bases stayed unmatched. In nucleotides, the CDR3 is TGTGCCAGCAGCCAAGGGCGGACAGGAGTTGGAGATACGCAGTATTTT. This gives the protein CASSQGRTGVGDTQYF.

This clone was seen a single time. The genes are TRBV5-6 and TRBJ1-2; the D gene is possibly TRBD1 (5 bases). This CDR3 spans 13 amino acids. Germline values: CDR1 SGHDT, CDR2 YYEEEE. Trimming pared 2 bases from V and 8 bases from J, leaving 13 bases between. CDR3 region: CASSFGRGSGYTF. The CDR3 region has the DNA TGTGCCAGCAGCTTCGGCCGGGGGAGCGGCTACACCTTC.

The J gene is TRBJ2-3, the V gene TRBV9; 7 nucleotides align to TRBD2. Germline CDR1 and CDR2: SGDLS and YYNGEE. V lost 3 bases to trimming and J lost 0 bases; unmatched junction nucleotides: 7. The length of the CDR3 is 16 residues. The DNA of the CDR3 is TGTGCCAGCAGCGCAGGACTAGACCTGAGCACAGATACGCAGTATTTT. Translated, it gives CASSAGLDLSTDTQYF.

The CDR3 region is CASSLVLREGNEQFF. CDR3 sequence (DNA): TGCGCCAGCAGCTTGGTTTTACGGGAAGGGAATGAGCAGTTCTTC. The chain combines TRBV5-1 with TRBJ2-1; a possible D gene is TRBD2 (5 bases). Germline lookup yields CDR1 SGHRS and CDR2 YFSETQ. This CDR3 has 15 amino acids. V was clipped by 0 bases and J by 7 bases, with 14 bases between them.

V is TRBV18 and J is TRBJ2-1; D remains unclear. V was shortened by 3 bases and J by 7 bases, with 4 bases between the two germline ends. The CDR3 has 11 amino acids. Germline CDR1 reads KGHSH; CDR2 reads LQKENI. CDR3 coding DNA: TGTGCCAGCTCACCTGAGAATGAGCAGTTCTTC. It specifies CASSPENEQFF. The full variable domain, rest sourced from reference TRBV18 and TRBJ2-1, is NAGVMQNPRHLVRRRGQEARLRCSPMKGHSHVYWYRQLPEEGLKFMVYLQKENIIDESGMPKERFSAEFPKEGPSILRIQQVVRGDSAAYFCASSPENEQFFGPGTRLTVL.

This sequence joins TRBV24-1 and TRBJ2-2, with a tentative D call TRBD1 (5 bases). This CDR3 spans 14 amino acids. Germline V CDR1 and CDR2: KGHDR, SFDVKD. V shed 9 bases and J shed 2 bases, with 12 bases lying between them. The CDR3 bases are TGTGCCACCCTCGGCCAGGGTAACACCGGGGAGCTGTTTTTT. It yields the protein CATLGQGNTGELFF.

The chain employs TRBV27 and TRBJ1-3; 9 nucleotides align to TRBD1. The CDR3 spans 16 residues. The germline gives CDR1 MNHEY, CDR2 SMNVEV (reference sequence). With 1 base clipped from V and 2 bases from J, the junction kept 3 bases outside the gene matches. CDR3 DNA sequence: TGTGCCAGCAGTTTATTGGGGACAGGGACTGGAAACACCATATATTTT. It specifies CASSLLGTGTGNTIYF.